The 20 T cell receptor beta chains given below trace back to one sample, sequenced in a study of T cell changes during pregnancy in multiple sclerosis. Measured with immunoSEQ multiplex PCR; TCRdb has only the in-frame clones, and not every one. The repertoire has 40,000 to 50,000 clones, about 90% of them found once; the top ten carry more than 8.5%. Sequencing used CD8+ T cells from peripheral blood mononuclear cells, obtained in the first trimester of pregnancy. These receptors all stem from a female donor with multiple sclerosis, enrolled in a pregnancy study.

This chain connects TRBV11-2 to TRBJ1-1; 8 nucleotides line up with TRBD1. The CDR3 runs 18 residues. Unmatched junction bases numbered 20, after V lost 5 bases and J lost 6 bases. Germline assignment: CDR1 SGHAT and CDR2 FQNNGV. CDR3 in DNA: TGTGCCAGCAGCCCAACACTCCAGACAGGGGCCCTGGGGGCTGAAGCTTTCTTT. Translated: CASSPTLQTGALGAEAFF.

The genes are TRBV27 and TRBJ1-1, with unresolved D. The CDR3 sequence is 11 residues long. Germline assignment: CDR1 MNHEY and CDR2 SMNVEV (reference sequence). V lost 10 bases, J lost 1 base, and 7 bases lay in between. CDR3 nucleotides: TGTGCCACCCGGTGGAACACTGAAGCTTTCTTT. Its protein product is CATRWNTEAFF.

The chain recombines TRBV21-1 with TRBJ1-1. TRBV21-1 is designated a pseudogene. This CDR3 has 16 residues. The CDR3 DNA is TGTGCCAGCAGCATGACTCTCGGCACGGAGAACACTGAAGCTTTCTTT. This gives the protein CASSMTLGTENTEAFF.

The rearrangement uses TRBV7-7 and TRBJ2-3; TRBD2 aligns across 10 bases. The CDR3 spans 17 residues. The germline V gene encodes CDR1 SSHAT and CDR2 FNYEAQ (reference sequence). With 1 base clipped from V and 0 bases from J, the junction kept 4 bases outside the gene matches. The DNA for the CDR3 is TGTGCCAGCAGCTTAGGGACTAGCGGAGCAAGCACAGATACGCAGTATTTT. As protein: CASSLGTSGASTDTQYF.

The chain combines TRBV2 with TRBJ2-7, with TRBD1 matching over 8 bases. Trimming took 7 bases from V and 3 from J; bases not matched to a gene: 8. The CDR3 length is 14 residues. Germline-derived CDR1 and CDR2 are SNHLY and FYNNEI. Here the CDR3 reads CASKGTGWVYEQYF. The CDR3 DNA sequence: TGTGCCAGCAAGGGGACAGGATGGGTCTACGAGCAGTACTTC.

The chain recombines TRBV14 with TRBJ2-7; 7 nucleotides align to TRBD2. Germline CDR1 and CDR2: SGHDN and FVKESK. J was trimmed by 2 bases and V by 4 bases; bases with no gene match: 2. The CDR3 is 13 residues long. The CDR3 protein is CASSPGGAYEQYF. In DNA, the CDR3 is TGTGCCAGCAGCCCTGGGGGGGCCTACGAGCAGTACTTC.

This rearrangement joins TRBV6-6 to TRBJ1-1, with TRBD1 matching over 10 bases. Germline values: CDR1 MNHNY, CDR2 SVGAGI (reference sequence). The V segment lost 0 bases and the J segment 5 bases; nucleotides outside the gene matches: 3. This CDR3 region has 15 residues. CDR3 nucleotides: TGTGCCAGCAGTTACTCGACAGGGGGCAGAACTGAAGCTTTCTTT. This codes for CASSYSTGGRTEAFF.

The chain carries TRBV7-6 and TRBJ2-1, with 14 bases identical to TRBD2. CDR1 SGHVS and CDR2 FNYEAQ come from the germline V gene. The V and J ends lost 5 bases and 7 bases, in that order; junction bases with no gene match: 7. The CDR3 has 16 amino acids. CDR3 in DNA: TGTGCCAGCAGCCCGGGACTAGCGGGAGAAGGGAATGAGCAGTTCTTC. Translated, it gives CASSPGLAGEGNEQFF.

The chain carries TRBV7-7 and TRBJ2-5; no firm D call. CDR1 SSHAT and CDR2 FNYEAQ come from the germline V gene (reference sequence). Deletions cut 2 bases from V and 3 bases from J, with 7 bases between. The CDR3 spans 13 residues. CDR3 amino acids: CASSLLPEETQYF. The CDR3 bases are TGTGCCAGCAGCTTACTGCCAGAAGAGACCCAGTACTTC. Full variable domain (remainder filled in from reference TRBV7-7 and TRBJ2-5): GAGVSQSPRYKVTKRGQDVTLRCDPISSHATLYWYQQALGQGPEFLTYFNYEAQPDKSGLPSDRFSAERPEGSISTLTIQRTEQRDSAMYRCASSLLPEETQYFGPGTRLLVL.

The genes are TRBV21-1 and TRBJ2-5; the D call of TRBD1 is as the table states it, not checked on the DNA. TRBV21-1 is a listed pseudogene. This CDR3 has 14 amino acids. The CDR3 DNA sequence: TGTGCCAGCAACACCGGACAGATACAAGAGACCCAGTACTTC. The encoded protein is CASNTGQIQETQYF.

The genes are TRBV10-2 and TRBJ2-2; D is possibly TRBD1 (7 bases). CDR1 and CDR2 (germline): WSHSY, SAAADI. This CDR3 contains 14 residues. Trimming took 7 bases from V and 5 from J, leaving 14 bases between them. The CDR3 DNA is TGCGCCAGCAACGGAGGGGGCAGGACCGGGGAGCTGTTTTTT. This gives the protein CASNGGGRTGELFF.

The gene calls are TRBV4-3 and TRBJ1-6; D ambiguous. Germline values: CDR1 LGHNA, CDR2 YSLEER. The CDR3 contains 20 residues. Trimming cost V 1 base and J 3 bases, with 22 bases left between them. DNA of the CDR3: TGCGCCAGCAGCCAAGTCCCCCTGACTGATATCTCGAGCTATAATTCACCCCTCCACTTT. Translated, it gives CASSQVPLTDISSYNSPLHF.

The rearrangement uses TRBV29-1 and TRBJ2-3, with 7 bases lining up with TRBD1. The CDR3 consists of 13 residues. V trimming: 5 bases; J trimming: 2 bases; junction bases outside the gene matches: 4. Germline CDR1 and CDR2: SQVTM and ANQGSEA. CDR3 protein: CSVTGDVTDTQYF. DNA of the CDR3: TGCAGCGTTACAGGGGACGTCACAGATACGCAGTATTTT.

As DNA, the CDR3 is TGTGCCTGGAGTGTCAGACTAGCTAGCGAGACCCAGTACTTC. Translation: CAWSVRLASETQYF. The chain uses TRBV30 and TRBJ2-5; 7 bases fit TRBD2. CDR1 and CDR2 from the germline V gene are GTSNPN and SVGIG (reference sequence). Trimming at V came to 0 bases and at J to 5 bases, leaving 6 bases not matched to a gene. The CDR3 totals 14 residues.

This chain joins TRBV27 and TRBJ2-7; D gene unclear. In germline, CDR1 is MNHEY, CDR2 SMNVEV (reference sequence). The germline V and J ends were trimmed by 4 bases and 0 bases, with 7 bases remaining between them. The CDR3 has 13 residues. In DNA form, the CDR3 reads TGTGCCAGCAGTTCGAGAAGCTCCTACGAGCAGTACTTC. As protein: CASSSRSSYEQYF.

In its sample, this clone ranks as medium-sized. V is TRBV2 and J is TRBJ2-7; no definite D call. The CDR3 has 18 residues. Trimming cost V 1 base and J 4 bases, with 23 bases left between them. The germline CDR1 and CDR2 sequences are SNHLY and FYNNEI. The CDR3 here is CASSEVGASLPTTYEQYF. As DNA, the CDR3 is TGTGCCAGCAGTGAAGTGGGCGCCAGTCTTCCTACCACGTACGAGCAGTACTTC.

The chain couples TRBV6-5 to TRBJ1-5; D uncertain. Trimming removed 0 bases from V and 0 bases from J, with 6 bases in between. The CDR3 is 15 residues long. In germline, CDR1 is MNHEY, CDR2 SVGAGI. The CDR3: CASSYSMASNQPQHF. The CDR3 DNA follows: TGTGCCAGCAGTTACTCGATGGCTAGCAATCAGCCCCAGCATTTT.

CDR3: CSVVSYHYEQYF. The CDR3 region has the DNA TGCAGCGTTGTTAGCTATCACTACGAGCAGTACTTC. This sequence joins TRBV29-1 and TRBJ2-7, with no clear D. V shed 4 bases and J shed 3 bases, with 10 bases lying between them. The CDR3 loop spans 12 amino acids. The germline V gene has CDR1 SQVTM and CDR2 ANQGSEA.

The chain couples TRBV11-1 to TRBJ2-3, with 7 positions matching TRBD1. V trimming: 6 bases; J trimming: 7 bases; junction bases outside the gene matches: 7. Germline V gene data show CDR1 as SGHAT and CDR2 as FQDESV (reference sequence). This CDR3 is built from 13 residues. CDR3 sequence: CASRPGTDYTQYF. Here the CDR3 DNA reads TGTGCCAGCAGACCCGGGACAGATTATACGCAGTATTTT.

The rearrangement uses TRBV15 and TRBJ1-2; TRBD1 agrees at 7 bases. CDR1 LNHNV and CDR2 YYDKDF come from the germline V gene (reference sequence). Losses at the gene ends were 4 bases for V and 3 bases for J; bases not matched to a gene: 5. This CDR3 is built from 14 residues. The CDR3 is CATSTSGGHYGYTF. CDR3 DNA sequence: TGTGCCACCAGCACGTCAGGGGGTCACTATGGCTACACCTTC.